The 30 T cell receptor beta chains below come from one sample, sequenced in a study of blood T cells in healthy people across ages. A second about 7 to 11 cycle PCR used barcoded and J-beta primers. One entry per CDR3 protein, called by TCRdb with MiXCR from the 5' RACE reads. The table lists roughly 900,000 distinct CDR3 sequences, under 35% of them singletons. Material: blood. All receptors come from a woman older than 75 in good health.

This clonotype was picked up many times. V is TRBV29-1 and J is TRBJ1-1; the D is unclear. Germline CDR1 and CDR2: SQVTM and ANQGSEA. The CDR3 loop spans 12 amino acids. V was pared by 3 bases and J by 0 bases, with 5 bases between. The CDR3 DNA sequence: TGCAGCGTTGATAGACTGAACACTGAAGCTTTCTTT. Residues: CSVDRLNTEAFF.

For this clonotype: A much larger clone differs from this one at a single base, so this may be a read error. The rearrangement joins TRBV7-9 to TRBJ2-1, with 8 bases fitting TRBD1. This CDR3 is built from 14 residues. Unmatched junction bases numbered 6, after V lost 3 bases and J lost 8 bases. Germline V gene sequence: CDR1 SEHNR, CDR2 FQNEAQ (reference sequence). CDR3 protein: CASSLGQASDEQFF. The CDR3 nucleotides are TGTGCCAGCAGCTTGGGACAGGCGAGCGATGAGCAGTTCTTC.

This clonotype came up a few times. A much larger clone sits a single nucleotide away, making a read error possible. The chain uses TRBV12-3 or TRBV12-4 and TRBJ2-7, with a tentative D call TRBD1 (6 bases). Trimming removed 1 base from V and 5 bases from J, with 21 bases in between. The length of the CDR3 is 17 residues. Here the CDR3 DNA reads TGTGCCAGCAGTTTAGGGAAGTGGCAGGGGCTATGGGACGAGCAGTACTTC. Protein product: CASSLGKWQGLWDEQYF.

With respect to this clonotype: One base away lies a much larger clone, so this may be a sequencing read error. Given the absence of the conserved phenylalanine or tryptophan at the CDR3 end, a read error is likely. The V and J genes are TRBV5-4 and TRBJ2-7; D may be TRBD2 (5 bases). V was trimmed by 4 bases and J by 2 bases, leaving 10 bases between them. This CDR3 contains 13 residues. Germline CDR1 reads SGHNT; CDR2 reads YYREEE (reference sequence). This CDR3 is CASSRTPPYEQYI. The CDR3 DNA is TGTGCCAGCAGCAGGACTCCTCCCTACGAGCAGTACATC.

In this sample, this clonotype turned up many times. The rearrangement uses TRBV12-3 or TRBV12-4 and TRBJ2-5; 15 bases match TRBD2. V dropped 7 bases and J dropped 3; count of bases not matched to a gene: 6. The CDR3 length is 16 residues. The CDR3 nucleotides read TGTGCCAGCAACTCAAGGACTAGCGGGGGGGAAGAGACCCAGTACTTC. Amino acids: CASNSRTSGGEETQYF.

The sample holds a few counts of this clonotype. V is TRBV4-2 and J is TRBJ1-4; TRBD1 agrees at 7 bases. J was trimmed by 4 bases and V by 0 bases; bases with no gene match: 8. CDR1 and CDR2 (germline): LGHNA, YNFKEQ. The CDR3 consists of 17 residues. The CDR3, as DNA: TGTGCCAGCAGCCAAGATGCTCAACAGGGGAGTAATGAAAAACTGTTTTTT. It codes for CASSQDAQQGSNEKLFF.

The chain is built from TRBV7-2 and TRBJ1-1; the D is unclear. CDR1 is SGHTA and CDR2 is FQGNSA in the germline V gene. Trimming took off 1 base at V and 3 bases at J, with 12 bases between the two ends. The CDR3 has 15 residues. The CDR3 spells CASSLDRSRYTEAFF. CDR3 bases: TGTGCCAGCAGCTTAGATCGCAGCCGGTACACTGAAGCTTTCTTT.

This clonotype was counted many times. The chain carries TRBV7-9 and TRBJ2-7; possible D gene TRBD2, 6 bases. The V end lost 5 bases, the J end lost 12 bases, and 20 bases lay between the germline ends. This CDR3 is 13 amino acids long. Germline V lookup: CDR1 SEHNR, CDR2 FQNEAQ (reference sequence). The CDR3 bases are TGTGCCAGCAGCCCGGGGGTTGGCCTCCCCGGGTACTTC. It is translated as CASSPGVGLPGYF.

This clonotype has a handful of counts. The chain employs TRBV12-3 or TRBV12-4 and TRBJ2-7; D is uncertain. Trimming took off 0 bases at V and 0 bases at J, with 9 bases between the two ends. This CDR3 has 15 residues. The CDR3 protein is CASSLALSLSYEQYF. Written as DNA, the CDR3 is TGTGCCAGCAGTTTAGCGTTAAGCCTCTCCTACGAGCAGTACTTC.

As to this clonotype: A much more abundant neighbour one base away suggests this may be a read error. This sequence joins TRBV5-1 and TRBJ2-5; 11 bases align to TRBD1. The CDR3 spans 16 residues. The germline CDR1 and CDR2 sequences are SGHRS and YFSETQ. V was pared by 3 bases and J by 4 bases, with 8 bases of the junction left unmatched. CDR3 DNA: TGCGCCAGCAGCTCGCTTTCCGGGACAGGGGGAGAGACCCAGTACTTC. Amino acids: CASSSLSGTGGETQYF.

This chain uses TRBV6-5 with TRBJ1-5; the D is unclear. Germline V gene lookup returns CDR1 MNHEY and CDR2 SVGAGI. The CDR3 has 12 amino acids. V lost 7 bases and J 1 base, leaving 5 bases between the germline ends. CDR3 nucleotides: TGTGCCAGCACCCAGAGCAATCAGCCCCAGCATTTT. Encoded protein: CASTQSNQPQHF.

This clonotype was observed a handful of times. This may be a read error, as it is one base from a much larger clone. The CDR3: CASSPGGLQETQFF. Written as DNA, the CDR3 is TGTGCCAGCAGCCCCGGGGGGCTCCAAGAGACCCAGTTCTTC. This chain joins TRBV7-2 and TRBJ2-1; TRBD2 is a possible D gene (7 bases). V lost 5 bases, J lost 13 bases, and 21 bases lay in between. The CDR3 length is 14 residues. CDR1 is SGHTA and CDR2 is FQGNSA in the germline V gene.

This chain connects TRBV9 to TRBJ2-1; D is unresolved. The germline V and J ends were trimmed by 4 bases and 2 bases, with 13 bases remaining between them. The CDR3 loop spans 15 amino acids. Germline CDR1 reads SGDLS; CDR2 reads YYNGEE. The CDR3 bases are TGTGCCAGCAGCCCCACCGGTGAACCCTACAATGAGCAGTTCTTC. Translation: CASSPTGEPYNEQFF.

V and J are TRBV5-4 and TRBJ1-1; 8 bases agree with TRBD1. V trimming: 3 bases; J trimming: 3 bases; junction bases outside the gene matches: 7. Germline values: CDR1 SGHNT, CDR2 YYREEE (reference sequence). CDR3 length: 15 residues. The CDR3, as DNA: TGTGCCAGCAGCTCGGCCGGGACAGGATACACTGAAGCTTTCTTT. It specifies CASSSAGTGYTEAFF.

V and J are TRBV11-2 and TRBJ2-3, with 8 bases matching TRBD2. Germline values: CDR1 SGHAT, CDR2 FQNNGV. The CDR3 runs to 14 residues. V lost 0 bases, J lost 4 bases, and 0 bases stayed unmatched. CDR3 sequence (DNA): TGTGCCAGCAGCTTAGAACTAGCGGCAGATACGCAGTATTTT. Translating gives CASSLELAADTQYF.

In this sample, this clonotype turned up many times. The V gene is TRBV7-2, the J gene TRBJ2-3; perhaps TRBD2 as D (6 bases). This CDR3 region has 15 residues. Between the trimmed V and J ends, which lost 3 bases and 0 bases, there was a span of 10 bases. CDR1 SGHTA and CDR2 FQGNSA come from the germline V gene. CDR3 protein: CASSLKGTSTDTQYF. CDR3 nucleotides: TGTGCCAGCAGCTTGAAAGGGACTAGCACAGATACGCAGTATTTT.

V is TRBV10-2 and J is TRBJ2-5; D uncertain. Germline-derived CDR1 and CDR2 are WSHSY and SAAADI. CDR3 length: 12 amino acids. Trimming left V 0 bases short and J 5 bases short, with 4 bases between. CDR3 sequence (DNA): TGCGCCAGCAGTGAGTCAAGGGAGACCCAGTACTTC. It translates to CASSESRETQYF.

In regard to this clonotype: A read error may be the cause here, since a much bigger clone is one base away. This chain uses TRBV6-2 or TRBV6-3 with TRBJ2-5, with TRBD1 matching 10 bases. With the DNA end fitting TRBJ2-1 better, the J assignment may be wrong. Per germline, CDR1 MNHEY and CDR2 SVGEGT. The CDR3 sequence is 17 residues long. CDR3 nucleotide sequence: TGTGCCAGCACAGGAGTGTGGGGACAGGGGACCGCAGAGACCCAGTTCTTC. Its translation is CASTGVWGQGTAETQFF.

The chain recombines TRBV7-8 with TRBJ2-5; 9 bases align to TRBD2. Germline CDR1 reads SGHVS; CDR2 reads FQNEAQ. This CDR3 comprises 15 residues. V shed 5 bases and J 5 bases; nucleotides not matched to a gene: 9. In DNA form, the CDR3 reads TGTGCCAGCAGCCCTGGGCGGGGGGGCGGGGAGACCCAGTACTTC. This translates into CASSPGRGGGETQYF.

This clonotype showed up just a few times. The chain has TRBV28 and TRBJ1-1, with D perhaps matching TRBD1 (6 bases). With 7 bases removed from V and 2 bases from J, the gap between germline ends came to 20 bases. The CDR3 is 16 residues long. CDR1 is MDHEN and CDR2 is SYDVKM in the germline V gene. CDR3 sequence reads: CASIPSYGGGNTEAFF. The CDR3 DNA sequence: TGTGCCAGCATCCCTTCTTACGGAGGGGGTAACACTGAAGCTTTCTTT.

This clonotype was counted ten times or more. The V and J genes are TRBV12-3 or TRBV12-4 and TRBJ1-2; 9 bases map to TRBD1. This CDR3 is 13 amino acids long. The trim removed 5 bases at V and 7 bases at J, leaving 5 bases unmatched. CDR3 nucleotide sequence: TGTGCCAGCAGTGACGGGACAGGGTTTGGCTACACCTTC. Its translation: CASSDGTGFGYTF.

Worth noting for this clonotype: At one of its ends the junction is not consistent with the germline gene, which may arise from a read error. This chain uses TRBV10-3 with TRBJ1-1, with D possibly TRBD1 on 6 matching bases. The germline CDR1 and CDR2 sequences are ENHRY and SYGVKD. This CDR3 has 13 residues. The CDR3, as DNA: TGTGCCTCCACAAACAGGGTGAACACTGAAGCCTTCTTT. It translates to CASTNRVNTEAFF.

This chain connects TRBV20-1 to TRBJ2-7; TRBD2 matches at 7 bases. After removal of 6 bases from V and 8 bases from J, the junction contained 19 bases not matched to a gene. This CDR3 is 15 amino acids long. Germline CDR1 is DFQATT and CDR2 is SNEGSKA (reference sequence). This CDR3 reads CSAKKLRDYDYQQYF. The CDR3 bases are TGCAGTGCAAAAAAACTCCGGGACTACGATTACCAGCAGTACTTC.

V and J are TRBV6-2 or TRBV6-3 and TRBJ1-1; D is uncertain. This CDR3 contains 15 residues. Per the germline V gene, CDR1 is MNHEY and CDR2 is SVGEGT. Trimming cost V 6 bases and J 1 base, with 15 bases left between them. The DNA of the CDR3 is TGTGCCAGCAGACTCGCCCGAGGGAAGAACACTGAAGCTTTCTTT. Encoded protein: CASRLARGKNTEAFF.

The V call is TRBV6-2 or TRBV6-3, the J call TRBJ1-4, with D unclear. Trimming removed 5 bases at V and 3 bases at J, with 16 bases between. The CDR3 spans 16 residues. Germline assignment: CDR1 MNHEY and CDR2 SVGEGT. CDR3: CASSPDRVPPNEKLFF. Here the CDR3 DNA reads TGTGCCAGCAGTCCCGACCGAGTGCCGCCTAATGAAAAACTGTTTTTT.

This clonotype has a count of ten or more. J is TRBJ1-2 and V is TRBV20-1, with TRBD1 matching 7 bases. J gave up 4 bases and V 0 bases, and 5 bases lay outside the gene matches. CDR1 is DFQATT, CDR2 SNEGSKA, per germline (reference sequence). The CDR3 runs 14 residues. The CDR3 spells CSARDTGVIYGYTF. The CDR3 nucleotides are TGCAGTGCTAGAGATACAGGGGTGATCTATGGCTACACCTTC.

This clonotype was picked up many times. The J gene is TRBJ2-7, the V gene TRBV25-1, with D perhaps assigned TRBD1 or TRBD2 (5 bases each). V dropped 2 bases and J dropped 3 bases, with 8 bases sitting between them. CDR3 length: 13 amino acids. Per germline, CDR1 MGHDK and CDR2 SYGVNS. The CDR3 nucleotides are TGTGCCAGCAGTGAACGGGGCGACTACGAGCAGTACTTC. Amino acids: CASSERGDYEQYF.

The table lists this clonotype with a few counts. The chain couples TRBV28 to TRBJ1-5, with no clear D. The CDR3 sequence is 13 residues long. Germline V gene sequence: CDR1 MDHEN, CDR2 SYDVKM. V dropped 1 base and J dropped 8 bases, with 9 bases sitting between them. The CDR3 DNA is TGTGCCAGCAGTTTATCCGGCAGGAAGCCCCAGCATTTT. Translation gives CASSLSGRKPQHF.

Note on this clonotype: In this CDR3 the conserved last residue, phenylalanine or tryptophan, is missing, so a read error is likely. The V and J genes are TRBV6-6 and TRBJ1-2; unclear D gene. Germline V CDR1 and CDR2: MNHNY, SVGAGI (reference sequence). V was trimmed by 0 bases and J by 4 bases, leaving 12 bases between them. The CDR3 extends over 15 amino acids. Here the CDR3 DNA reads TGTGCCAGCAGTTACTCGATATCTGCCCTCTATGGCTACACCGTC. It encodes CASSYSISALYGYTV.

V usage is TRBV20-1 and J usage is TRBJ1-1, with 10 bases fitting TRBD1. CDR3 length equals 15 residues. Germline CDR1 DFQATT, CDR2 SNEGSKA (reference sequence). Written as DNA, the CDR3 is TGCAGCTCCCCCGACAGGGGGCTGGGGAACACTGAAGCTTTCTTT. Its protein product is CSSPDRGLGNTEAFF.